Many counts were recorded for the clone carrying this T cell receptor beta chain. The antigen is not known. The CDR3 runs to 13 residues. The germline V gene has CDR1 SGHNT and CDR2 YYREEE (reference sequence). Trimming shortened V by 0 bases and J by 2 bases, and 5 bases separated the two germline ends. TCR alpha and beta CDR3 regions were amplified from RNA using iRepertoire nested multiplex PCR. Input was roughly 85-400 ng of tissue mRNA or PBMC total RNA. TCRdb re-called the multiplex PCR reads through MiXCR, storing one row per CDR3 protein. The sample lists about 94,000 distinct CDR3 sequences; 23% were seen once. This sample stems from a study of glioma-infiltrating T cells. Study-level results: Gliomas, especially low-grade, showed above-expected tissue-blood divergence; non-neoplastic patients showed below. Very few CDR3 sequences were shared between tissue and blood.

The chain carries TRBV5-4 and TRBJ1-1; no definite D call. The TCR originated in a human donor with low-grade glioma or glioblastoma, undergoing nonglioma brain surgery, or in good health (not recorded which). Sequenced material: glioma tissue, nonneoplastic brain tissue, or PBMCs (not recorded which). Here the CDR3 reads CASSLGHNTEAFF. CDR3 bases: TGTGCCAGCAGCTTGGGACACAACACTGAAGCTTTCTTT.